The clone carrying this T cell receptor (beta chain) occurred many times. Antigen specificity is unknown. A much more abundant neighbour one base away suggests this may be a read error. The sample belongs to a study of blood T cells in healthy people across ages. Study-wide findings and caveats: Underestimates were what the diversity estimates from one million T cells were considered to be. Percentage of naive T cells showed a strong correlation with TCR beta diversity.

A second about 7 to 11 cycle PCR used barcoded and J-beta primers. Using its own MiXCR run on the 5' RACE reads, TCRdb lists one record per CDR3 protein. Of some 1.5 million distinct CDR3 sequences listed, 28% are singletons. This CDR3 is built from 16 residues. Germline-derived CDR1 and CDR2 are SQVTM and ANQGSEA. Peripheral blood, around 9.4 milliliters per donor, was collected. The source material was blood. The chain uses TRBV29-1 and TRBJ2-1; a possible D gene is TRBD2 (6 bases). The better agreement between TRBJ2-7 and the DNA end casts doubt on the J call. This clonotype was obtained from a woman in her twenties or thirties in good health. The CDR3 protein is CSVILSSAASYNEQYF. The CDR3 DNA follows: TGCAGCGTTATCCTCTCTAGCGCTGCTTCCTACAATGAGCAGTACTTC.